A single sample gave rise to the 13 T cell receptor beta chains below, sequenced in a study of blood T cell repertoires in COVID-19. Only in-frame clones appear in the TCRdb table, and some are missing; sequencing was by immunoSEQ multiplex PCR. In the table there are 130,000 or so clones, roughly 90% of which are singletons. Sequenced input: peripheral blood. These TCRs come from a human donor with COVID-19, enrolled during active disease. The donor label of this sample is uncertain.

The genes are TRBV2 and TRBJ1-2; tentatively, D is TRBD1 (6 bases). The CDR3 has 15 amino acids. The germline CDR1 and CDR2 sequences are SNHLY and FYNNEI. V shed 6 bases and J shed 4 bases, with 18 bases lying between them. The CDR3 is CASRVRPGELYGYTF. Here the CDR3 DNA reads TGTGCCAGCAGGGTTAGGCCAGGGGAACTCTATGGCTACACCTTC.

The CDR3 reads CASSSYGTGELWEQYF. CDR3 in DNA: TGTGCCAGCAGCTCATACGGGACAGGGGAACTTTGGGAGCAGTACTTC. The chain joins TRBV7-2 to TRBJ2-7; 10 bases line up with TRBD1. CDR1 is SGHTA, CDR2 FQGNSA, per germline. This CDR3 region has 16 residues. V lost 4 bases to trimming and J lost 7 bases; unmatched junction nucleotides: 13. Together with reference TRBV7-2 and TRBJ2-7, the CDR3 gives the full variable domain: GAGVSQSPSNKVTEKGKDVELRCDPISGHTALYWYRQSLGQGLEFLIYFQGNSAPDKSGLPSDRFSAERTGGSVSTLTIQRTQQEDSAVYLCASSSYGTGELWEQYFGPGTRLTVT.

This clone showed up just once. The V call is TRBV5-5, the J call TRBJ2-2; 11 bases line up with TRBD2. This CDR3 is 17 amino acids long. V lost 4 bases, J lost 7 bases, and 12 bases stayed unmatched. Germline loops: CDR1 SGHKS, CDR2 YYEKEE (reference sequence). CDR3 DNA: TGTGCCAGCAGCCCGGTGGTAGCGGGGGGGCGCGGCGGGGAGCTGTTTTTT. Translating gives CASSPVVAGGRGGELFF.

V is TRBV7-7 and J is TRBJ2-7; D may be TRBD1 (5 bases). V gave up 4 bases and J gave up 1 base, with 17 bases separating them. The CDR3 spans 16 residues. Germline CDR1 is SSHAT and CDR2 is FNYEAQ (reference sequence). CDR3: CASSCIDSSGSYEQYF. The CDR3 DNA is TGTGCCAGCAGCTGCATTGACAGCTCTGGGTCCTACGAGCAGTACTTC.

The chain uses TRBV4-1 and TRBJ2-1; D possibly corresponds to TRBD2 (6 bases). The CDR3 totals 19 residues. Trimming pared 0 bases from V and 2 bases from J, leaving 20 bases between. The germline gives CDR1 MGHRA, CDR2 YSYEKL. The CDR3 coding sequence is TGCGCCAGCAGCCAAGATCCGGCGGAGGGGAGCTTTGCCTACAATGAGCAGTTCTTC. Protein product: CASSQDPAEGSFAYNEQFF.

This chain links TRBV7-3 with TRBJ2-1; D possibly corresponds to TRBD2 (7 bases). V was pared by 1 base and J by 0 bases, with 10 bases between. The CDR3 runs to 16 residues. Germline CDR1 SGHTA, CDR2 FQGTGA. As DNA, the CDR3 is TGTGCCAGCAGCTTAAACGGGGGGCTCTCCTACAATGAGCAGTTCTTC. This encodes CASSLNGGLSYNEQFF. Supplemented by reference TRBV7-3 and TRBJ2-1, the full variable domain reads GAGVSQTPSNKVTEKGKYVELRCDPISGHTALYWYRQSLGQGPEFLIYFQGTGAADDSGLPNDRFFAVRPEGSVSTLKIQRTERGDSAVYLCASSLNGGLSYNEQFFGPGTRLTVL.

The chain employs TRBV7-8 and TRBJ1-5, with 7 bases fitting TRBD1. V was clipped by 5 bases and J by 6 bases; unmatched bases: 10. Germline CDR1 is SGHVS and CDR2 is FQNEAQ. The CDR3 consists of 15 residues. The CDR3 loop reads CASSPSRQGGQPQHF. DNA for the CDR3: TGTGCCAGCAGCCCCTCCCGACAGGGTGGTCAGCCCCAGCATTTT.

CDR3 sequence reads: CASSELGAYGYTF. The CDR3 DNA reads TGTGCCAGCAGTGAACTGGGGGCCTATGGCTACACCTTC. The chain uses TRBV6-1 and TRBJ1-2; D may be TRBD1 (6 bases). Germline V gives CDR1 MNHNS, CDR2 SASEGT. V was clipped by 2 bases and J by 4 bases, with 8 bases between them. This CDR3 spans 13 amino acids.

This rearrangement joins TRBV3-1 (or the pseudogene TRBV3-2) to TRBJ2-1; maybe TRBD2 (7 bases). Germline assignment: CDR1 LGHDT and CDR2 YNNKEL (reference sequence). With 4 bases removed from V and 4 bases from J, the gap between germline ends came to 17 bases. The CDR3 is 16 residues long. The CDR3 here is CASSPGGLQGYNEQFF. The CDR3 bases are TGTGCCAGCAGCCCCGGGGGGCTCCAGGGTTACAATGAGCAGTTCTTC.

The rearrangement joins TRBV19 to TRBJ1-6, with D possibly TRBD1 on 5 matching bases. Trimming left V 8 bases short and J 10 bases short, with 18 bases between. Germline V CDR1 and CDR2: LNHDA, SQIVND (reference sequence). This CDR3 contains 14 residues. The CDR3 reads CASGSQGPTSPLHF. In DNA, the CDR3 is TGTGCCAGTGGGTCTCAGGGTCCCACATCACCCCTCCACTTT.

This chain uses TRBV10-3 with TRBJ2-7, with TRBD1 as a possible D gene (7 bases). The germline gives CDR1 ENHRY, CDR2 SYGVKD. The CDR3 spans 12 residues. Trimming pared 11 bases from V and 0 bases from J, leaving 11 bases between. This chain's CDR3 is CAAGQSSYEQYF. DNA of the CDR3: TGTGCCGCGGGACAGAGCTCCTACGAGCAGTACTTC.

The genes are TRBV4-2 and TRBJ1-4; 7 bases align to TRBD1. The CDR3 runs 15 residues. CDR1 and CDR2 from the germline V gene are LGHNA and YNFKEQ. Unmatched junction bases numbered 6, after V lost 7 bases and J lost 1 base. The CDR3 loop is CASKQGMGTNEKLFF. The CDR3 DNA follows: TGTGCCAGCAAACAGGGGATGGGAACTAATGAAAAACTGTTTTTT.

The chain joins TRBV1 to TRBJ2-1; the table names TRBD1, a call not compared with the DNA. TRBV1 is a pseudogene. The CDR3 runs 18 residues. CDR3 protein: CTSSHRDRGLGGCNEQFF. The CDR3 DNA reads TGCACCAGCAGCCATCGAGACAGGGGGCTAGGGGGGTGCAATGAGCAGTTCTTC.